This T cell receptor (beta chain) is from a study of cytomegalovirus exposure and HLA in healthy donors. Study results and limitations: Later on, analysis showed that most CMV-associated TCR beta chains appeared to be HLA-restricted. The study recorded about 150 TCR beta chains that were cytomegalovirus-associated. Across HLA loci, a later analysis found differing TCR association rates, with DRB1 most and HLA-C fewest.

A remark on this clone: Its antigen is undetermined.

The CDR3 extends over 15 amino acids. After removal of 1 base from V and 6 bases from J, the junction contained 6 bases not matched to a gene. The germline gives CDR1 LGHNA, CDR2 YSLEER. This PCR relied on a set of 60 Vbeta primers and 13 Jbeta primers. TCRdb's copy holds only in-frame clones and misses some; the assay was immunoSEQ multiplex PCR. This table has 250,000 to 350,000 clones, roughly 90% appearing once. This chain joins TRBV4-3 and TRBJ2-5; TRBD2 aligns across 9 bases. The TCR comes from a middle-aged man in good health and CMV-seropositive. The sample was PBMCs. CDR3 protein: CASSQAGLAPQTQYF. The DNA of the CDR3 is TGCGCCAGCAGCCAAGCGGGACTAGCTCCCCAGACCCAGTACTTC.